The 8 T cell receptor beta chains below come from one sample, sequenced in a study of blood T cell repertoires in COVID-19 (dated by TCRdb to 2018 to 2021). Library prep was done by the immunoSEQ multiplex PCR assay. TCRdb provides this immuneACCESS table in a form limited to in-frame rearrangements. Some clones are lacking; in checked studies, under half of them reflect an unresolved V gene, and why the rest are absent is not known. The sample profile shows over 150,000 clones; approximately 86% of them were found once. The ten largest clonotypes hold 0.55% to 0.6% of the sample. The sequenced sample was peripheral blood. The receptor source for this set is a man aged 55 to 70 with COVID-19, enrolled during active disease.

CDR3 sequence (DNA): TGTGCCACCAGCAGAGATCTTGAGCGGCAAACTAAGTTGCCCCAGTACTTC. Residues: CATSRDLERQTKLPQYF. The chain joins TRBV15 to TRBJ2-5, with TRBD2 as a possible D gene (5 bases). The germline V gene encodes CDR1 LNHNV and CDR2 YYDKDF (reference sequence). The CDR3 has 17 residues. The V and J ends lost 0 bases and 9 bases respectively, with 23 bases between them.

The chain links TRBV12-5 to TRBJ1-3; no firm D call. This CDR3 region has 13 residues. Trimming removed 3 bases from V and 2 bases from J, with 5 bases in between. Germline CDR1 LGHNT, CDR2 FRNRAP. The CDR3 region has the DNA TGTGCTAGTGGTTTTAAGCCTGGAAACACCATATATTTT. It is translated as CASGFKPGNTIYF.

The rearrangement joins TRBV29-1 to TRBJ1-1; D call uncertain. Germline V gene data show CDR1 as SQVTM and CDR2 as ANQGSEA. This CDR3 region has 9 residues. V lost 5 bases to trimming and J lost 11 bases, with 9 bases between them. Written as DNA, the CDR3 is TGCAGCGTTTCGACACCGGCTTTCTTT. It specifies CSVSTPAFF.

The chain employs TRBV27 and TRBJ2-2; 7 bases fit TRBD1. Germline V gene data show CDR1 as MNHEY and CDR2 as SMNVEV (reference sequence). CDR3 size: 15 residues. The V and J ends lost 5 bases and 0 bases, in that order; junction bases with no gene match: 3. CDR3 region: CASSPGTANTGELFF. The CDR3 DNA reads TGTGCCAGCAGTCCTGGGACAGCGAACACCGGGGAGCTGTTTTTT.

This clone came up once. The rearrangement links TRBV7-9 to TRBJ1-6, with 7 bases aligning to TRBD1. Germline assignment: CDR1 SEHNR and CDR2 FQNEAQ (reference sequence). This CDR3 is 17 amino acids long. V lost 3 bases, J lost 7 bases, and 12 bases stayed unmatched. The CDR3 is CASSFLVQQGSNSPLHF. Here the CDR3 DNA reads TGTGCCAGCAGCTTCCTGGTACAACAGGGGAGCAATTCACCCCTCCACTTT.

Here the CDR3 DNA reads TGCAGCGTTGCTTATATGCAGGGGAATGGCTACACCTTC. Its translation: CSVAYMQGNGYTF. The genes are TRBV29-1 and TRBJ1-2; perhaps TRBD1 as D (6 bases). Deletions cut 4 bases from V and 6 bases from J, with 15 bases between. CDR1 and CDR2 (germline): SQVTM, ANQGSEA. The CDR3 spans 13 residues.

The gene calls are TRBV18 and TRBJ1-1; 8 bases align to TRBD1. V lost 1 base and J lost 0; bases outside the gene matches: 1. The CDR3 extends over 15 amino acids. Germline V gene data show CDR1 as KGHSH and CDR2 as LQKENI. The CDR3, as DNA: TGTGCCAGCTCACCACGGACAGGGATGAACACTGAAGCTTTCTTT. The encoded protein is CASSPRTGMNTEAFF.

V and J are TRBV7-2 and TRBJ2-7; tentative D call: TRBD1 (5 bases). Germline V gene lookup returns CDR1 SGHTA and CDR2 FQGNSA. This CDR3 region has 15 residues. Trimming took 0 bases from V and 4 from J, leaving 13 bases between them. DNA of the CDR3: TGTGCCAGCAGCTTAGCGTGGGGCAGTGGTTACGAGCAGTACTTC. Translation: CASSLAWGSGYEQYF.